This T cell receptor beta chain was recorded in a study of blood T cell repertoires in COVID-19. Study in general: Samples came from the United States, Italy and Spain, spanning acute and convalescent COVID-19. T cells, B-cell-depleted T cells, or PBMCs supplied cDNA or gDNA.

This clone was counted between two and nine times. Per the study methods: Estimates of nucleated cell counts were drawn from the amplification of reference gene primers. Assay: immunoSEQ multiplex PCR; the TCRdb copy retains only in-frame clones and omits some. The V and J calls and clone size come from that table; D and trimming were worked out from the DNA. The sample holds about 130,000 clones, 70% to 85% seen once. This CDR3 has 14 amino acids. Per germline, CDR1 SGHNT and CDR2 YYREEE (reference sequence). Trimming removed 3 bases from V and 3 bases from J, with 9 bases in between. This TCR derives from a woman aged 55-75 years with acute or convalescent COVID-19. This chain joins TRBV5-4 and TRBJ1-4; D is undetermined. Sequences were obtained from peripheral blood. In nucleotides, the CDR3 is TGTGCCAGCAGCTCAGACGGAGCTAATGAAAAACTGTTTTTT. It yields the protein CASSSDGANEKLFF.